The 5 T cell receptor beta chains presented below share a single source sample, sequenced in a study of shared clonotypes between healthy human individuals. The repertoire was sequenced with immunoSEQ multiplex PCR; TCRdb's copy has only in-frame clones and lacks some. The repertoire includes some 2.3 million clones, approximately 95% of them detected once, and roughly 0.36% sits in the top ten. Sequences were obtained from naive CD4+ T cells from PBMCs. Subset specified: CD45RA+ positively selected. Receptor source: a man aged 18-30 years in good health. Some clones in this sample may be carry-over from other donors' samples.

This rearrangement joins TRBV19 to TRBJ2-5; D might be TRBD2 (7 bases). V was pared by 9 bases and J by 3 bases, with 23 bases between. CDR1 is LNHDA, CDR2 SQIVND, per germline (reference sequence). The CDR3 runs 16 residues. The CDR3 region has the DNA TGTGCCAGCCGCCCATCGGGAAGGGGGGGAAAAGAGACCCAGTACTTC. It yields the protein CASRPSGRGGKETQYF.

This chain joins TRBV6-1 and TRBJ2-3; 7 bases are a match to TRBD2. CDR3 length equals 14 residues. Germline V gene sequence: CDR1 MNHNS, CDR2 SASEGT. Losses at the gene ends were 4 bases for V and 3 bases for J; bases not matched to a gene: 4. The CDR3 sequence: CASSATRGTDTQYF. The DNA for the CDR3 is TGTGCCAGCAGTGCAACGCGGGGGACAGATACGCAGTATTTT.

The chain combines TRBV5-1 with TRBJ2-1; D possibly corresponds to TRBD2 (6 bases). V was cut by 4 bases and J by 8 bases, with 19 bases left in between. The CDR3 runs to 15 residues. CDR1 and CDR2 from the germline V gene are SGHRS and YFSETQ. The CDR3 bases are TGCGCCAGCAGCCCATCGCCGCTGGGGGAGGATGAGCAGTTCTTC. The encoded protein is CASSPSPLGEDEQFF. Using reference TRBV5-1 and TRBJ2-1 for the parts outside the CDR3, the full variable domain is KAGVTQTPRYLIKTRGQQVTLSCSPISGHRSVSWYQQTPGQGLQFLFEYFSETQRNKGNFPGRFSGRQFSNSRSEMNVSTLELGDSALYLCASSPSPLGEDEQFFGPGTRLTVL.

The CDR3 region is CASSFGGTSGVWFF. The CDR3 DNA reads as TGTGCCAGCAGTTTCGGCGGGACTAGCGGGGTTTGGTTCTTC. This rearrangement joins TRBV27 to TRBJ2-1; 13 bases agree with TRBD2. The CDR3 length is 14 residues. Germline CDR1 MNHEY, CDR2 SMNVEV (reference sequence). V dropped 3 bases and J dropped 15; count of bases not matched to a gene: 8.

The chain combines TRBV25-1 with TRBJ2-1; 10 bases fit TRBD1. V shed 6 bases, J shed 2 bases, and the junction held 10 bases outside the gene matches. CDR3 length: 17 residues. CDR1 is MGHDK, CDR2 SYGVNS, per germline. The CDR3 protein is CASSPNPGQGPYNEQFF. In DNA form, the CDR3 reads TGTGCCAGCAGCCCGAACCCGGGACAGGGGCCCTACAATGAGCAGTTCTTC.